This is a list of T cell receptor beta chains from one sample in a study of OX40 agonist ivuxolimab in advanced cancers. The table came from immunoSEQ multiplex PCR; TCRdb's copy has only in-frame clones and leaves some out. This sample has about 69,000 clones, with approximately 90% found just once. The sequencing here drew on CD4+ or CD8+ T cells sorted from blood, taken in a trial of the OX40 agonist ivuxolimab. The receptors were gathered from an adult with an advanced solid tumor such as melanoma, head and neck, liver or kidney cancer. The CDR3 runs from the conserved cysteine through the conserved F or W. D genes are given only for firm matches.

d_call j_call v_call cdr3_aa
. TRBJ2-3 TRBV6-4 CASSDEDRLGDTQYF
. TRBJ1-2 TRBV19 CASKSAGDYGYTF
. TRBJ1-5 TRBV28 CASRLGGGSNQPQHF
. TRBJ2-1 TRBV7-6 CASSGGFWGHNEQFF
. . TRBV28 CASRADPVLGEQYF
. TRBJ1-1 TRBV7-8 CASSNQGEGTEAFF
TRBD1 TRBJ2-7 TRBV6-1 CASSEDGTGYEQYF
TRBD1 TRBJ1-3 TRBV5-1 CASSGGTGEGNTIYF
. TRBJ1-1 TRBV6-6 CASSSPGGGHSTEAFF
. TRBJ2-3 TRBV9 CASSGRGRESTDTQYF
. TRBJ1-5 TRBV19 CASSIPGKQPQHF
TRBD1 TRBJ1-2 TRBV6-1 CASRTGGDNYGYTF
. TRBJ2-2 TRBV10-1 CASSFLGAGELFF
TRBD2 TRBJ2-3 TRBV10-1 CASSSSGIKADTQYF
. TRBJ1-2 TRBV2 CASSGTIYGYTF
. TRBJ2-5 TRBV9 CASSVGPEGAAGGAQYF
. TRBJ2-2 TRBV11-3 CASSSSSVPGELFF
. TRBJ2-7 TRBV5-1 CASSLGGEYEQYF
. TRBJ2-3 TRBV5-1 CASSLSSGVSTDTQYF
TRBD1 TRBJ1-3 TRBV27 CASSQDRGSGNTIYF
TRBD2 TRBJ2-2 TRBV29-1 CSATSRNTGELFF